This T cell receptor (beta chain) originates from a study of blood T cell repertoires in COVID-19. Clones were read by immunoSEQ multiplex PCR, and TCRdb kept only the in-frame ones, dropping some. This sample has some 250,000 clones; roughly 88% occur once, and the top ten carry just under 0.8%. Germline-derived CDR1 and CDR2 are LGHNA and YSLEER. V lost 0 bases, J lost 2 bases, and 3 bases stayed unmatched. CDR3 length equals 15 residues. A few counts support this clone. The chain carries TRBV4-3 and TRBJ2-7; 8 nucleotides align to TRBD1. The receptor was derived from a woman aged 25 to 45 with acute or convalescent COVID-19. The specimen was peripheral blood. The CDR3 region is CASSQDRDRTYEQYF. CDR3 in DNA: TGCGCCAGCAGCCAAGACCGGGACAGGACCTACGAGCAGTACTTC.